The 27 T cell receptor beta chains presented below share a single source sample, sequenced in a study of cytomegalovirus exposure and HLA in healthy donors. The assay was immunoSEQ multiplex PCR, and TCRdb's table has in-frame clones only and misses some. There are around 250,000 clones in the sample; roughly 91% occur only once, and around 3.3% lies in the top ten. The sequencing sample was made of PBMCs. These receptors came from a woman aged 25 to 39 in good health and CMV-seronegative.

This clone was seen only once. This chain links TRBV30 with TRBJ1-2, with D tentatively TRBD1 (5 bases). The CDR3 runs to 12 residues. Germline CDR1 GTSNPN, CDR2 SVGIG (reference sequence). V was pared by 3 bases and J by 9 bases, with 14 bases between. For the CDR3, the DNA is TGTGCCTGGAGCAGGGACCCGGGAAGCTACACCTTC. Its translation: CAWSRDPGSYTF.

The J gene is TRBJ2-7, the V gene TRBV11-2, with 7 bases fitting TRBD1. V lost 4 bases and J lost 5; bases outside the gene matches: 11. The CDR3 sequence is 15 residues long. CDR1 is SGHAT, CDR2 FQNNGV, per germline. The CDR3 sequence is CASSYRGQPSHEQYF. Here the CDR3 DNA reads TGTGCCAGCAGCTACCGGGGACAGCCAAGCCACGAGCAGTACTTC.

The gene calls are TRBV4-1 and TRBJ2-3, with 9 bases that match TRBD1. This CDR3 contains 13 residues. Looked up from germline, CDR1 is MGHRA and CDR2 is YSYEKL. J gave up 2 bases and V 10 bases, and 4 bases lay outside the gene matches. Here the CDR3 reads CATGQGTTDTQYF. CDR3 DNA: TGCGCCACCGGACAGGGGACCACAGATACGCAGTATTTT.

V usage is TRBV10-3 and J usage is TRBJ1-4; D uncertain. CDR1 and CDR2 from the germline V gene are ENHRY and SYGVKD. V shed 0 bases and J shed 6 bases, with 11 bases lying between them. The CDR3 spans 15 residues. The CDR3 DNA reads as TGTGCCATCAGTGAGTCCGTCCTTCCTGATGAAAAACTGTTTTTT. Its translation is CAISESVLPDEKLFF.

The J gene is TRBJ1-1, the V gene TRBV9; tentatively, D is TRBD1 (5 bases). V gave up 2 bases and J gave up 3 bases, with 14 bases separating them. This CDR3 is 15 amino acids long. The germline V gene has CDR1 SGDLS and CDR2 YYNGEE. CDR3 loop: CASSVMRDEDTEAFF. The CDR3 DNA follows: TGTGCCAGCAGCGTGATGAGGGACGAGGACACTGAAGCTTTCTTT.

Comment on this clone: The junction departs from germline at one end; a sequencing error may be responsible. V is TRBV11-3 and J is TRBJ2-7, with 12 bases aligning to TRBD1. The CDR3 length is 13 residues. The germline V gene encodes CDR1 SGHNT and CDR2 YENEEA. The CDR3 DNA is TGTGCCAGCAGCTCCGGGACAGGGGGCGAGAAGTACTTC. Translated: CASSSGTGGEKYF.

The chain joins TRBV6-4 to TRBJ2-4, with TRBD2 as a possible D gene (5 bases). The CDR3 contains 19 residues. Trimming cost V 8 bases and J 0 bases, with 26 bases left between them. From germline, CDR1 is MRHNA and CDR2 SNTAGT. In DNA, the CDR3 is TGTGCCAGCCGCCGAATCAATCGGGAACGAAAACTAGCCAAAAACATTCAGTACTTC. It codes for CASRRINRERKLAKNIQYF.

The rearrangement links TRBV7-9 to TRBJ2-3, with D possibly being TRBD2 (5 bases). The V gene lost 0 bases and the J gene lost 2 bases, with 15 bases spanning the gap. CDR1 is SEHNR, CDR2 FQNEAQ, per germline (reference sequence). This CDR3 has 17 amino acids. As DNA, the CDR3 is TGTGCCAGCAGCTTAGCCCCGGGGATACCCTTCACAGATACGCAGTATTTT. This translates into CASSLAPGIPFTDTQYF.

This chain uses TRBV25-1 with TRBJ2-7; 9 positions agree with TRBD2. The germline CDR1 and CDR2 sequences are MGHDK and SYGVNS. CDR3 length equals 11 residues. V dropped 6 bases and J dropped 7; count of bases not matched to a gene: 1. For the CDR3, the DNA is TGTGCCAGCAGACTAGCGGGTGAGCAGTACTTC. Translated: CASRLAGEQYF.

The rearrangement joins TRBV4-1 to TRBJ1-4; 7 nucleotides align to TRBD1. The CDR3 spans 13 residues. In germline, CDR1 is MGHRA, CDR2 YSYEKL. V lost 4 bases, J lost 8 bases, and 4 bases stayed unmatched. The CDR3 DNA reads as TGCGCCAGCAGCCGCCCGGGACAGGAAAAACTGTTTTTT. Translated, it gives CASSRPGQEKLFF.

The CDR3 reads CASSLSSRLAGVTGELFF. In DNA, the CDR3 is TGTGCCAGCAGTTTATCTTCCCGACTAGCGGGAGTGACCGGGGAGCTGTTTTTT. The V gene is TRBV27, the J gene TRBJ2-2, with 12 bases matching TRBD2. Germline loops: CDR1 MNHEY, CDR2 SMNVEV (reference sequence). The V and J ends lost 0 bases and 5 bases, in that order; junction bases with no gene match: 7. The CDR3 totals 18 residues.

CDR3 in amino acids: CASSSGAGGLNTEAFF. The DNA of the CDR3 is TGCGCCAGCAGCTCGGGGGCAGGGGGCCTGAACACTGAAGCTTTCTTT. V and J are TRBV5-1 and TRBJ1-1; TRBD1 matches at 8 bases. The CDR3 loop spans 16 amino acids. J lost 0 bases, V lost 3 bases, and 7 bases had no gene match. The germline CDR1 and CDR2 sequences are SGHRS and YFSETQ.

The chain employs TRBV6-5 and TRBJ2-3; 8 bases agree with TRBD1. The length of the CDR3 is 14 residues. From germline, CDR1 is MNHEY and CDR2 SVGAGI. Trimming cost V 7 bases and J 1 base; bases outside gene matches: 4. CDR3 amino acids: CASNADRGTDTQYF. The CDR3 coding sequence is TGTGCCAGCAACGCGGACAGGGGCACAGATACGCAGTATTTT.

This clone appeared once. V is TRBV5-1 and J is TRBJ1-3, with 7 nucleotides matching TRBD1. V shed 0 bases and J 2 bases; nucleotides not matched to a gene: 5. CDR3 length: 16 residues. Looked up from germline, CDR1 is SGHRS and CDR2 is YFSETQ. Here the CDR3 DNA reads TGCGCCAGCAGCTTGGAAACAGGGGCCCCTGGAAACACCATATATTTT. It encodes CASSLETGAPGNTIYF.

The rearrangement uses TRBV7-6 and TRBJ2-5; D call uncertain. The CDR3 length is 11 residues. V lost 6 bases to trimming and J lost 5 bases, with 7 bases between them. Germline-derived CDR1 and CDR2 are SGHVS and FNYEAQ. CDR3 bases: TGTGCCAGCAGAAACAGTGAGACCCAGTACTTC. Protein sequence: CASRNSETQYF.

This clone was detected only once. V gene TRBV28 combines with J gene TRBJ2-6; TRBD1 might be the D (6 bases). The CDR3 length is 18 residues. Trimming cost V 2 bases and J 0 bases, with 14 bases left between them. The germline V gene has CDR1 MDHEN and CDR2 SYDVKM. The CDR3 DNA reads TGTGCCAGCAGTTTAGGGGTCGGACAGCTCTCTGGGGCCAACGTCCTGACTTTC. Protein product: CASSLGVGQLSGANVLTF. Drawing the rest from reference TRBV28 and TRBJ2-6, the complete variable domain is DVKVTQSSRYLVKRTGEKVFLECVQDMDHENMFWYRQDPGLGLRLIYFSYDVKMKEKGDIPEGYSVSREKKERFSLILESASTNQTSMYLCASSLGVGQLSGANVLTFGAGSRLTVL.

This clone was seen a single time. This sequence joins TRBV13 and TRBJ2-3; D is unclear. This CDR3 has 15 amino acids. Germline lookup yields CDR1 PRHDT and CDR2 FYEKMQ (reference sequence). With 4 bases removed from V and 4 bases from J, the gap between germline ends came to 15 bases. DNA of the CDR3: TGTGCCAGCAGCTCGAGAGGCCGTGGGGCAGATACGCAGTATTTT. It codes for CASSSRGRGADTQYF.

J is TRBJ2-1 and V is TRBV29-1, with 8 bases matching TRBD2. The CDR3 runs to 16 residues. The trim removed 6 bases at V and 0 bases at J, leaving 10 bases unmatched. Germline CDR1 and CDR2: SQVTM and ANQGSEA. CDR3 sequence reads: CSVGGLAENSYNEQFF. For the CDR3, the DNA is TGCAGCGTCGGAGGACTAGCCGAAAACTCCTACAATGAGCAGTTCTTC.

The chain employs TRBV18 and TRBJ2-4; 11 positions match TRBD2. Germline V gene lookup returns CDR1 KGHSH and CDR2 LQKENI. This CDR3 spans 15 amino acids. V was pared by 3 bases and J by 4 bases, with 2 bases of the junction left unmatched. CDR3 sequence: CASSPGTSGKNIQYF. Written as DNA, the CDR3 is TGTGCCAGCTCACCTGGGACTAGCGGAAAAAACATTCAGTACTTC.

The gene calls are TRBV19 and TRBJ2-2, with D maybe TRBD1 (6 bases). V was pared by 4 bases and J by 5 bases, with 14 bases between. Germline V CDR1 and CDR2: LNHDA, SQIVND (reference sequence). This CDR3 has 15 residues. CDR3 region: CASSKVSGATGELFF. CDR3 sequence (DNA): TGTGCCAGTAGTAAGGTGTCAGGGGCTACCGGGGAGCTGTTTTTT.

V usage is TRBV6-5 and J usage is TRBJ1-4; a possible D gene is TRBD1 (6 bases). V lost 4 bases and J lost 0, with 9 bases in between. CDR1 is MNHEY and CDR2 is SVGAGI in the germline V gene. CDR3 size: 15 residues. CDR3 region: CASSLRQATNEKLFF. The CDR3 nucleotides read TGTGCCAGCAGTTTACGACAGGCAACTAATGAAAAACTGTTTTTT.

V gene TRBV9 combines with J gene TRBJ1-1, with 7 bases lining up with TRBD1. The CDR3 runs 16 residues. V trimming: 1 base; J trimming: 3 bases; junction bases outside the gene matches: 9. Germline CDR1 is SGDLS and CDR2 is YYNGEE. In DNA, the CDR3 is TGTGCCAGCAGCGTAATACTGGGACAGAAGGACACTGAAGCTTTCTTT. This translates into CASSVILGQKDTEAFF.

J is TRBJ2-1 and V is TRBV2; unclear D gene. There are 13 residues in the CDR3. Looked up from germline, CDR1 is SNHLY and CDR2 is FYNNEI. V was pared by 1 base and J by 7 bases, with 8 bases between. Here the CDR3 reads CASSEGPRNEQFF. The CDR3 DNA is TGTGCCAGCAGTGAAGGACCTAGGAATGAGCAGTTCTTC.

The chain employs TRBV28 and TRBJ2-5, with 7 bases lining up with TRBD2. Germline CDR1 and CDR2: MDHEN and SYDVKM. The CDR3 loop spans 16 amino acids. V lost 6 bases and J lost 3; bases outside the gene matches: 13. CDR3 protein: CASSPTGRREEETQYF. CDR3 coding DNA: TGTGCCAGCAGCCCCACCGGGAGGCGCGAGGAAGAGACCCAGTACTTC.

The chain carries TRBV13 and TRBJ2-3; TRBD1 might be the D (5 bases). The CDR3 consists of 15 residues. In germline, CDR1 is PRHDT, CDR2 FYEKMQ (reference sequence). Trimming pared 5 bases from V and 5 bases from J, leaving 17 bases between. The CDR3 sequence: CASSPGREFGDTQYF. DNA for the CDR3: TGTGCCAGCAGCCCCGGCAGGGAATTTGGAGATACGCAGTATTTT.

CDR3 in DNA: TGTGCCAGCAGCTTGACCCTCTTAGGGCGCACTGAAGCTTTCTTT. It is translated as CASSLTLLGRTEAFF. The rearrangement joins TRBV11-3 to TRBJ1-1; D is uncertain. The V end was cut by 3 bases, the J end by 4 bases, with 15 bases between. Germline CDR1 reads SGHNT; CDR2 reads YENEEA. There are 15 residues in the CDR3.

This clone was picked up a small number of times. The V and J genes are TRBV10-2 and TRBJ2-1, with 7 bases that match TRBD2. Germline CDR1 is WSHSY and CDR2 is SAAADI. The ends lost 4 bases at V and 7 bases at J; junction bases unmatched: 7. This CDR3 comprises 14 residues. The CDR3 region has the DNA TGCGCCAGCAGTGGCACAGCGGGAACTAATGAGCAGTTCTTC. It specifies CASSGTAGTNEQFF.